This TCR beta chain was obtained from a study of blood T cell repertoires in COVID-19 (TCRdb year 2020). Regarding the study in general: The collaborator samples originated in the United States, Italy and Spain and spanned the acute and convalescent phases of COVID-19. The prospective study material was composed of cDNA or gDNA derived from T cells, B-cell-depleted T cells, or PBMCs. Deeply sampled blood TCRbeta repertoires from subjects exposed to, actively infected with, or recovered from COVID-19 were included in the dataset. The repertoires were made available in a free public database intended to serve as a resource for research on the immune response to SARS-CoV-2. Samples came from the ongoing ImmuneRACE study (first 160 participants) plus 1,254 subjects from 6 global collaborators. Sample metadata almost always included a de-identified subject ID, COVID-19 status, age in years and sex. HLA class I and class II types, where available, came from metadata supplied by the sample provider rather than from assay-based typing.

Broader findings and caveats from the paper: Clinical and demographic metadata were provided uncurated, with the amount varying by source and participant.

V and J are truncated by 0 bases and 3 bases respectively, leaving an intervening sequence of 3 bases. Its CDR3 holds 12 amino acids, cysteine through phenylalanine. Left in the record is the CDR3 DNA by itself, 36 bases read in frame from the first base. The germline V gene gives CDR1 as SGHAT and CDR2 as FQNNGV. At one collaborating source in Seattle, patients were enrolled during active infection and were followed longitudinally through the course of disease. Collaborating institutions collected whole blood in K2EDTA tubes following their own protocols. For TCRbeta analysis, collaborators shipped samples as frozen whole blood, isolated PBMCs, or DNA extracted from either of those sample types. The immunoSEQ Assay, a bias-controlled multiplex PCR, was used to amplify TCRbeta CDR3 regions from genomic DNA. The authors' analysis ran thus. The number of nucleated cells in each sample was estimated by amplification of reference gene primers within the assay. To quantify the absolute abundance of each unique TCRbeta CDR3 rearrangement, sequence reads were collapsed and filtered. For each sample, productive Simpson clonality was calculated as the square root of Simpson's diversity index over productive rearrangements. TCRdb limited this immuneACCESS table to in-frame rearrangements with V and J called. A share of clones is missing; checked studies link under half to unresolved V genes, and the rest is unexplained. V and J calls and clone size are as listed in that table; D and trimming were resolved from the DNA. The sample contains approximately 150,000 clones, more than 85% of them found a single time. Under 3% of the sample goes to the ten largest clones.

In the case of this clone: Its antigen is unknown. The sample holds no much larger clone one base away, and base qualities are not on file.

The origin of this receptor is an elderly woman with COVID-19, enrolled during active disease. The material sequenced was peripheral blood. The chain employs TRBV11-2 and TRBJ2-7, with no confident D gene call. The bases are TGTGCCAGCAGCTTAGATCTCTACGAGCAGTACTTC. This sequence encodes CASSLDLYEQYF.